The 14 T cell receptor beta chains in this list originate from one sample, sequenced in a study of CD8 T cells in Susac syndrome. Random hexamers were used to reverse transcribe an amount of roughly 0.5 to 1 ug RNA. TCRdb analysed the immunoSEQ multiplex PCR reads with MiXCR anew, one entry per CDR3 protein. The sample includes 130,000 to 150,000 distinct CDR3 sequences, approximately 95% of them seen just once. Sequenced material: CD8+ T cells from PBMCs. The receptors derive from a human donor in good health.

The V and J genes are TRBV27 and TRBJ1-2; D is uncertain. The germline V gene encodes CDR1 MNHEY and CDR2 SMNVEV (reference sequence). Trimming shortened V by 2 bases and J by 6 bases, and 10 bases separated the two germline ends. The CDR3 length is 13 residues. The CDR3 is CASSLDPQHGYTF. The CDR3 DNA follows: TGTGCCAGCAGTTTAGACCCACAGCATGGCTACACCTTC.

This chain joins TRBV14 and TRBJ2-1; D gene ambiguous. The CDR3 has 12 residues. Germline CDR1 SGHDN, CDR2 FVKESK. Trimming pared 4 bases from V and 12 bases from J, leaving 13 bases between. CDR3 sequence: CASSPGARTQFF. CDR3 DNA: TGTGCCAGCAGCCCAGGCGCCAGAACGCAGTTCTTC.

This clonotype is a singleton in its sample. The chain employs TRBV7-9 and TRBJ2-7; 8 positions agree with TRBD2. The trim removed 0 bases at V and 2 bases at J, leaving 9 bases unmatched. Germline V gives CDR1 SEHNR, CDR2 FQNEAQ (reference sequence). The CDR3 contains 17 residues. For the CDR3, the DNA is TGTGCCAGCAGCTTAGCAGTCGGTGTAGCGGGACCCTACGAGCAGTACTTC. It encodes CASSLAVGVAGPYEQYF.

This clonotype was seen just once. This sequence joins TRBV6-5 and TRBJ1-5; D not certain. The germline gives CDR1 MNHEY, CDR2 SVGAGI. This CDR3 spans 15 amino acids. Deletions cut 0 bases from V and 1 base from J, with 7 bases between. CDR3 nucleotides: TGTGCCAGCAGTTACTCGATTATCAGCAATCAGCCCCAGCATTTT. It translates to CASSYSIISNQPQHF.

This chain uses TRBV7-8 with TRBJ2-1; TRBD1 is a possible D gene (5 bases). Germline values: CDR1 SGHVS, CDR2 FQNEAQ. The germline V and J ends were trimmed by 6 bases and 0 bases, with 9 bases remaining between them. The CDR3 covers 14 residues. CDR3 coding DNA: TGTGCCAGCAGGGACACAAGCTCCTACAATGAGCAGTTCTTC. Translated, it gives CASRDTSSYNEQFF.

The table lists this clonotype with a count of one. The chain employs TRBV28 and TRBJ2-3; 9 positions match TRBD1. Germline V gives CDR1 MDHEN, CDR2 SYDVKM. Germline trimming cut 5 bases from V and 1 base from J; bases unmatched to any gene: 4. The CDR3 loop spans 15 amino acids. CDR3 DNA sequence: TGTGCCAGCAGTGCGGGACAGGGAGGCACAGATACGCAGTATTTT. It codes for CASSAGQGGTDTQYF.

This rearrangement joins TRBV7-2 to TRBJ1-5, with a possible D match to TRBD1 (5 bases). CDR1 and CDR2 (germline): SGHTA, FQGNSA. Trimming stripped 3 bases from V and 1 base from J, with 10 bases between. This CDR3 contains 15 residues. CDR3 protein: CASSLFGGSNQPQHF. The CDR3 nucleotides read TGTGCCAGCAGCTTGTTTGGGGGGAGCAATCAGCCCCAGCATTTT.

The J gene is TRBJ2-5, the V gene TRBV3-1, with D tentatively TRBD2 (5 bases). Germline CDR1 reads LGHDT; CDR2 reads YNNKEL (reference sequence). This CDR3 comprises 15 residues. V lost 2 bases to trimming and J lost 5 bases, with 15 bases between them. CDR3 sequence reads: CASSQQGASGETQYF. CDR3 sequence (DNA): TGTGCCAGCAGCCAACAAGGAGCTTCGGGGGAGACCCAGTACTTC.

The CDR3 spells CASSFESSSYEQYF. DNA for the CDR3: TGTGCCAGCAGCTTCGAGAGCAGCTCCTACGAGCAGTACTTC. The genes are TRBV7-2 and TRBJ2-7; D not resolved. The CDR3 contains 14 residues. Per germline, CDR1 SGHTA and CDR2 FQGNSA. V shed 3 bases and J shed 0 bases, with 9 bases lying between them.

The chain uses TRBV29-1 and TRBJ1-1, with a possible D match to TRBD1 (5 bases). The germline V gene has CDR1 SQVTM and CDR2 ANQGSEA. Trimming left V 7 bases short and J 7 bases short, with 22 bases between. The CDR3 runs to 14 residues. The CDR3 loop is CSAPGRSQGFEAFF. The CDR3 bases are TGCAGCGCCCCCGGTCGATCTCAGGGCTTTGAAGCTTTCTTT. Full variable domain (rest looked up from reference TRBV29-1 and TRBJ1-1): SAVISQKPSRDICQRGTSLTIQCQVDSQVTMMFWYRQQPGQSLTLIATANQGSEATYESGFVIDKFPISRPNLTFSTLTVSNMSPEDSSIYLCSAPGRSQGFEAFFGQGTRLTVV.

The rearrangement joins TRBV2 to TRBJ1-2; D not certain. CDR3 length: 13 residues. Germline V gene lookup returns CDR1 SNHLY and CDR2 FYNNEI. V lost 4 bases to trimming and J lost 4 bases, with 10 bases between them. The CDR3 sequence is CASSVTEGYGYTF. CDR3 coding DNA: TGTGCCAGCAGTGTCACGGAGGGCTATGGCTACACCTTC.

The chain recombines TRBV29-1 with TRBJ2-7; no clear D. Trimming stripped 5 bases from V and 4 bases from J, with 15 bases between. This CDR3 region has 13 residues. Germline V lookup: CDR1 SQVTM, CDR2 ANQGSEA. The CDR3 sequence: CSVRDPLSYEQYF. The CDR3 bases are TGCAGCGTTCGTGACCCCCTCTCTTACGAGCAGTACTTC.

The chain carries TRBV7-2 and TRBJ2-3; 13 positions agree with TRBD2. The CDR3 length is 17 residues. Looked up from germline, CDR1 is SGHTA and CDR2 is FQGNSA. J lost 3 bases, V lost 3 bases, and 6 bases had no gene match. CDR3 sequence reads: CASSFRLGLAGTDTQYF. CDR3 coding DNA: TGTGCCAGCAGCTTTCGCCTGGGACTAGCGGGGACAGATACGCAGTATTTT.

This chain uses TRBV29-1 with TRBJ2-1, with 12 bases fitting TRBD2. The J segment lost 5 bases and the V segment lost 1 base, leaving 0 bases of the junction unmatched. The CDR3 loop spans 14 amino acids. CDR1 is SQVTM and CDR2 is ANQGSEA in the germline V gene. The CDR3 region has the DNA TGCAGCGTTGAAGGACTAGCGGGAGACAATGAGCAGTTCTTC. This sequence encodes CSVEGLAGDNEQFF.